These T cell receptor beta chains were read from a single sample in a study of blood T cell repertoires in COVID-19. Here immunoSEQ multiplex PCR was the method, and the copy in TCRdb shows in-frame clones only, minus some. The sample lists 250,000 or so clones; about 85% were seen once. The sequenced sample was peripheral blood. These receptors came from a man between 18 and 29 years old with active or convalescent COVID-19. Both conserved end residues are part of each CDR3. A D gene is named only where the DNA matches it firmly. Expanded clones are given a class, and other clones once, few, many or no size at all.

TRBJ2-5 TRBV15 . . TGTGCCACCAGCAGAGATGGTGACAGTAGGGAGACCCAGTACTTC CATSRDGDSRETQYF
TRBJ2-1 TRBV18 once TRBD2 TGTGCCAGCTCACCAAAAACAGGGGGACTAGCGGGCCCGGAGCAGTTCTTC CASSPKTGGLAGPEQFF
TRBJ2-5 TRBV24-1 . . TGTGCCACCAGTGATGGCGGCTATTTAGAGACCCAGTACTTC CATSDGGYLETQYF
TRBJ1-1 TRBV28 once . TGTGCCAGCAACCAGGCCAAGGGCAGGGACACTGAAGCTTTCTTT CASNQAKGRDTEAFF
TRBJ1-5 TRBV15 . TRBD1 TGTGCCACCAGTTCACAGGGGACCCAGCCCCAGCATTTT CATSSQGTQPQHF
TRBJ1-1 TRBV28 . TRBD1 TGTGCCAGCAGTTTATGGGGCCTGGGACAGGTTACCACTGAAGCTTTCTTT CASSLWGLGQVTTEAFF
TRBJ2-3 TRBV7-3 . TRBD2 TGTGCCAGCAGCTCCCTCGCAGCGGGGATGAAAGATACGCAGTATTTT CASSSLAAGMKDTQYF
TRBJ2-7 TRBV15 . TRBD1 TGTGCCACCAGCAGAGATAGGGGGCTAGGGTACGAGCAGTACTTC CATSRDRGLGYEQYF
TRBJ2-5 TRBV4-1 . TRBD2 TGCGCCAGCGGGGGGGGGACCCTAAGGGAGACCCAGTACTTC CASGGGTLRETQYF
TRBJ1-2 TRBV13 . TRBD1 TGTGCCAGCAGCCGGGACAGCCTCTATGGCTACACCTTC CASSRDSLYGYTF
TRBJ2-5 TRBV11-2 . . TGTGCCAGCAGCTTAGATGGGCAGCCTGGCCGCCAAGAGACCCAGTACTTC CASSLDGQPGRQETQYF
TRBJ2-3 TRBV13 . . TGTGCCAGCAGCACAGGGACCGCGGTCAGCACAGATACGCAGTATTTT CASSTGTAVSTDTQYF
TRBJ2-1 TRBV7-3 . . TGTGCCAGCAGCTTTGGCCATGAGCAGTTCTTC CASSFGHEQFF
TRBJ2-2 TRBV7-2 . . TGTGCCAGCAGCGCCAGGGGTCGTTTGACCGGGGAGCTGTTTTTT CASSARGRLTGELFF
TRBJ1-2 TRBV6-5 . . TGTGCCAGCAGTTACTCGGTAGGGGAGGATGGCTACACCTTC CASSYSVGEDGYTF
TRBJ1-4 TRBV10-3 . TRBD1 TGTGCCATCAGTGATGGGACAGGGAACGAAAAACTGTTTTTT CAISDGTGNEKLFF
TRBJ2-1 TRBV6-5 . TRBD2 TGTGCCAGCAGTTACTATGGAGCGGGACTCGGGGAGCAGTTCTTC CASSYYGAGLGEQFF
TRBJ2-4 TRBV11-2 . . TGTGCCAGCAGCTTAGATCCGGGATCTCAAAACATTCAGTACTTC CASSLDPGSQNIQYF
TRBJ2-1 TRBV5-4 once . TGTGCCAGCAGCATTACTAGCCAATACGATGAGCAGTTCTTC CASSITSQYDEQFF
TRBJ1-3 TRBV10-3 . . TGTGCCATCAGTGATCGTCGGCGGGGAAACACCATATATTTT CAISDRRRGNTIYF
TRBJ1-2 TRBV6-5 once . TGTGCCAGCCGAGAGGGCACTAACTATGGCTACACCTTC CASREGTNYGYTF
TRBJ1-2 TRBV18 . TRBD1 TGTGCCAGCTCACCAGACAGGGGGGCCCTAGTTGGCTACACCTTC CASSPDRGALVGYTF
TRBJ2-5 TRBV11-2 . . TGTGCCAGCAGCAGCGTAGTCCCGTGGTACCAAGAGACCCAGTACTTC CASSSVVPWYQETQYF
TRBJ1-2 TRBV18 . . TGTGCCAGCTCACCTAAGGGGTCCCATGGCTACACCTTC CASSPKGSHGYTF
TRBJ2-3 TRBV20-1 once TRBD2 TGCAGTGCTAGTGCCGGGAGGGCAGATACGCAGTATTTT CSASAGRADTQYF
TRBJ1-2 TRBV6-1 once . TGTGCCAGCAGTGAACAGCCAGGGCACCTGCATGGCTACACCTTC CASSEQPGHLHGYTF
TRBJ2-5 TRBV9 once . TGTGCCAGCAGCCTGGCGGGGAACCAAGAGACCCAGTACTTC CASSLAGNQETQYF
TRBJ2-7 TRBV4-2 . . TGTGCCAGCAGCCAAGATCGGGGGAGAGGGGAGCAGTACTTC CASSQDRGRGEQYF
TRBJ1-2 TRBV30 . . TGTGCCTGGATCCAGGGGCTAAACTATGGCTACACCTTC CAWIQGLNYGYTF
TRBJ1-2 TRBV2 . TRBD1 TGTGCCAGCAAGCTTGACAGGGGGCGCGCAGCTGGCTACACCTTC CASKLDRGRAAGYTF
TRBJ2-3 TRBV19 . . TGTGCCAGTACTTTGGACAGAAGGAGCACAGATACGCAGTATTTT CASTLDRRSTDTQYF
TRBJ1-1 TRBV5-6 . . TGTGCCAGCAGCTTGAGGGGGAAGCTAACTGGCACTGAAGCTTTCTTT CASSLRGKLTGTEAFF
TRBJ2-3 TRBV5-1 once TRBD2 TGCGCCAGCAGAGTCCTAGCGGGGCCTAGCACAGATACGCAGTATTTT CASRVLAGPSTDTQYF
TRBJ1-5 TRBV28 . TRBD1 TGTGCCAGCAGTTTGAATCCCGACAGGGTAACTCAGCCCCAGCATTTT CASSLNPDRVTQPQHF
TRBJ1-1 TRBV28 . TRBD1 TGTGCCAGCAGCCCAAGACAGGGAGGCGTGTTTTTGATCACTGAAGCTTTCTTT CASSPRQGGVFLITEAFF
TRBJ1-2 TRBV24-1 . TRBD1 TGTGCCACCAGTGATTCCAACGTTCTGACAGGGCCTAACTATGGCTACACCTTC CATSDSNVLTGPNYGYTF
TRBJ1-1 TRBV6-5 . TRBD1 TGTGCCAGCAGTTACTCGACGACAGGGGGTAGAGAAGCTTTCTTT CASSYSTTGGREAFF
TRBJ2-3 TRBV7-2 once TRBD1 TGTGCCAGCAGCCGGACAGGGGGCGAAGATACGCAGTATTTT CASSRTGGEDTQYF
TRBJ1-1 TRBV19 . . TGTGCCAGTAGTATAGATCGAGAGGGCAGGAACACTGAAGCTTTCTTT CASSIDREGRNTEAFF
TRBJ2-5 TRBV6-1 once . TGTGCCAGCAGTGAAGGGGGCACGTACCAAGAGACCCAGTACTTC CASSEGGTYQETQYF
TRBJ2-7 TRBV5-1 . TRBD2 TGCGCCAGCAGCCCCCCTAGAGTAGCGGGAGGTAACGAGCAGTACTTC CASSPPRVAGGNEQYF